The 5 T cell receptor beta chains in this list originate from one sample, sequenced in a study of blood T cell repertoires in COVID-19 (dated by TCRdb to between 2020 and 2021). Receptor libraries were prepared by the immunoSEQ multiplex PCR assay. The source is immuneACCESS, and TCRdb retained only in-frame sequences with V and J called. Part of the clones is not carried over; for the studies checked, unresolved V genes explain less than half of this, and the remainder is unexplained. In all, the sample holds 150,000 to 200,000 clones, and approximately 89% of those were seen once. The ten largest clones represent roughly 3.3% of the sample. The source material was peripheral blood. These receptors were collected from a man aged 65 to 85 with acute or convalescent COVID-19.

V usage is TRBV29-1 and J usage is TRBJ1-2; TRBD1 aligns across 10 bases. Per germline, CDR1 SQVTM and CDR2 ANQGSEA. The CDR3 sequence is 16 residues long. V lost 3 bases to trimming and J lost 4 bases; unmatched junction nucleotides: 11. The CDR3 DNA reads as TGCAGCGTTGATTCGACAGGGGGCGCGGGGGCCTATGGCTACACCTTC. This codes for CSVDSTGGAGAYGYTF.

For this clone: This sample also contains other DNA sequences that code for the same CDR3. The CDR3 DNA sequence: TGTGCCAGCTCACCAGACAGGAATCAGCCCCAGCATTTT. This translates into CASSPDRNQPQHF. The V gene is TRBV18, the J gene TRBJ1-5; tentative D call: TRBD1 (6 bases). Trimming left V 2 bases short and J 4 bases short, with 6 bases between. The CDR3 has 13 residues. Per the germline V gene, CDR1 is KGHSH and CDR2 is LQKENI.

The chain links TRBV10-2 to TRBJ2-5, with 9 bases aligning to TRBD2. V lost 5 bases, J lost 9 bases, and 1 base stayed unmatched. This CDR3 spans 11 amino acids. Germline-derived CDR1 and CDR2 are WSHSY and SAAADI. CDR3 loop: CASSTSGPQYF. Written as DNA, the CDR3 is TGCGCCAGCAGTACTAGCGGGCCCCAGTACTTC.

In this sample, this clone turned up once. V gene TRBV11-2 combines with J gene TRBJ1-6; the D is unclear. Germline-derived CDR1 and CDR2 are SGHAT and FQNNGV. The ends were cut back, 4 bases at V and 2 bases at J, with 12 bases in the middle. This CDR3 spans 16 amino acids. The CDR3 DNA sequence: TGTGCCAGCAGCTCGGACTTGAGCCCCTATAATTCACCCCTCCACTTT. Its translation: CASSSDLSPYNSPLHF.

The V and J genes are TRBV21-1 and TRBJ2-7; TRBD2 is the table's D call, not checked against the DNA. TRBV21-1 is a pseudogene. The CDR3 spans 11 residues. CDR3 region: CASSKLYEQYF. The CDR3 DNA reads TGTGCCAGCAGCAAACTCTACGAGCAGTACTTC.